Each of the 24 T cell receptor beta chains below was sequenced from the same sample in a study of blood T cell repertoires in COVID-19. Produced via immunoSEQ multiplex PCR; TCRdb's table is partial and in-frame only. The sample yields over 200,000 clones, 88% seen once. What was sequenced was PBMCs or T cells enriched from blood (not recorded which). The source of these receptors is a woman between 35 and 50 years old with acute COVID-19.

The rearrangement uses TRBV4-3 and TRBJ1-5; D is possibly TRBD1 (6 bases). Germline CDR1 is LGHNA and CDR2 is YSLEER. Trimming took off 5 bases at V and 6 bases at J, with 11 bases between the two ends. There are 13 residues in the CDR3. The DNA of the CDR3 is TGCGCCAGCAGCACAGGGTTGCGTCAGCCCCAGCATTTT. Residues: CASSTGLRQPQHF.

J is TRBJ2-7 and V is TRBV18; weak D call: TRBD1 (5 bases). This CDR3 comprises 15 residues. Trimming removed 3 bases from V and 0 bases from J, with 12 bases in between. Germline CDR1 is KGHSH and CDR2 is LQKENI. The CDR3 reads CASSPTQGSSYEQYF. Here the CDR3 DNA reads TGTGCCAGCTCACCTACCCAGGGTAGCTCCTACGAGCAGTACTTC.

The chain employs TRBV5-1 and TRBJ2-7; unclear D gene. Deletions cut 0 bases from V and 0 bases from J, with 16 bases between. The length of the CDR3 is 17 residues. CDR1 is SGHRS, CDR2 YFSETQ, per germline. DNA of the CDR3: TGCGCCAGCAGCTTGGGACCCCAGGCAGTGGCCTCCTACGAGCAGTACTTC. The encoded protein is CASSLGPQAVASYEQYF. The variable domain in full, with the rest retrieved from reference TRBV5-1 and TRBJ2-7, is KAGVTQTPRYLIKTRGQQVTLSCSPISGHRSVSWYQQTPGQGLQFLFEYFSETQRNKGNFPGRFSGRQFSNSRSEMNVSTLELGDSALYLCASSLGPQAVASYEQYFGPGTRLTVT.

The chain couples TRBV19 to TRBJ2-5; TRBD1 matches at 8 bases. The germline V gene has CDR1 LNHDA and CDR2 SQIVND (reference sequence). J gave up 3 bases and V 6 bases, and 3 bases lay outside the gene matches. CDR3 length equals 13 residues. The CDR3 is CASRDRVEETQYF. The CDR3 coding sequence is TGTGCCAGTAGGGACAGGGTGGAAGAGACCCAGTACTTC.

The CDR3 here is CASSQELGEGYEQYV. CDR3 DNA sequence: TGCGCCAGCAGCCAAGAATTGGGGGAGGGCTACGAGCAGTACGTC. V usage is TRBV4-3 and J usage is TRBJ2-7; 7 bases map to TRBD2. The CDR3 spans 15 residues. Germline assignment: CDR1 LGHNA and CDR2 YSLEER. The J segment lost 3 bases and the V segment lost 0 bases, leaving 5 bases of the junction unmatched.

The chain uses TRBV11-2 and TRBJ2-1, with 8 bases fitting TRBD2. Germline lookup yields CDR1 SGHAT and CDR2 FQNNGV. The length of the CDR3 is 15 residues. J gave up 4 bases and V 6 bases, and 8 bases lay outside the gene matches. CDR3 loop: CASRTPAGGYNEQFF. As DNA, the CDR3 is TGTGCCAGCAGAACCCCGGCGGGAGGTTACAATGAGCAGTTCTTC.

The J gene is TRBJ1-5, the V gene TRBV2, with D possibly matching TRBD1 (5 bases). With 10 bases removed from V and 1 base from J, the gap between germline ends came to 17 bases. The CDR3 covers 15 residues. The germline CDR1 and CDR2 sequences are SNHLY and FYNNEI. CDR3 bases: TGTGCCACGTCGGAGGAGGGGAAGAGCAATCAGCCCCAGCATTTT. Encoded protein: CATSEEGKSNQPQHF.

The J gene is TRBJ2-7, the V gene TRBV7-2; 10 bases align to TRBD1. This CDR3 spans 15 amino acids. V shed 5 bases, J shed 6 bases, and the junction held 10 bases outside the gene matches. CDR1 SGHTA and CDR2 FQGNSA come from the germline V gene. The CDR3 nucleotides are TGTGCCAGCAGCCCACAGGGCGGGACAGGGGCCGAGCAGTACTTC. As protein: CASSPQGGTGAEQYF.

The chain carries TRBV5-6 and TRBJ1-2; 9 bases align to TRBD1. This CDR3 is 16 amino acids long. V lost 6 bases, J lost 2 bases, and 11 bases stayed unmatched. Germline V gives CDR1 SGHDT, CDR2 YYEEEE. The CDR3 sequence: CASNRRTGDFNYGYTF. CDR3 in DNA: TGTGCCAGCAATCGGCGGACAGGGGATTTCAACTATGGCTACACCTTC. The variable domain in full, with the rest retrieved from reference TRBV5-6 and TRBJ1-2, is DAGVTQSPTHLIKTRGQQVTLRCSPKSGHDTVSWYQQALGQGPQFIFQYYEEEERQRGNFPDRFSGHQFPNYSSELNVNALLLGDSALYLCASNRRTGDFNYGYTFGSGTRLTVV.

The chain couples TRBV7-2 to TRBJ2-1; 7 bases fit TRBD1. The CDR3 contains 16 residues. Germline assignment: CDR1 SGHTA and CDR2 FQGNSA. The trim removed 3 bases at V and 4 bases at J, leaving 9 bases unmatched. The CDR3 bases are TGTGCCAGCAGCTTGGGCAGGACAGGCTCATACAATGAGCAGTTCTTC. Protein product: CASSLGRTGSYNEQFF.

The V and J genes are TRBV25-1 and TRBJ2-5; weak D call: TRBD1 (5 bases). The CDR3 consists of 14 residues. The germline V gene has CDR1 MGHDK and CDR2 SYGVNS. V was pared by 6 bases and J by 9 bases, with 20 bases between. CDR3 protein: CASSPSQGNAAQYF. The CDR3 nucleotides are TGTGCCAGCAGCCCCTCCCAGGGCAACGCGGCCCAGTACTTC.

The CDR3 DNA follows: TGTGCCAGCAGCTTGTCAAGCGGGCCAATAGGGGAAGAGACCCAGTACTTC. Translation gives CASSLSSGPIGEETQYF. The rearrangement uses TRBV5-4 and TRBJ2-5; a weak D match, TRBD2 (6 bases). Germline V gene data show CDR1 as SGHNT and CDR2 as YYREEE (reference sequence). With 1 base removed from V and 3 bases from J, the gap between germline ends came to 19 bases. This CDR3 region has 17 residues.

The chain couples TRBV6-1 to TRBJ2-6, with 8 bases identical to TRBD1. V trimming: 3 bases; J trimming: 1 base; junction bases outside the gene matches: 5. CDR1 is MNHNS, CDR2 SASEGT, per germline. The CDR3 contains 17 residues. The CDR3 spells CASSDGQGLSGANVLTF. DNA for the CDR3: TGTGCCAGCAGTGATGGACAGGGTCTATCTGGGGCCAACGTCCTGACTTTC.

The chain joins TRBV5-1 to TRBJ1-1; 11 positions match TRBD1. There are 16 residues in the CDR3. V lost 4 bases, J lost 2 bases, and 7 bases stayed unmatched. Per the germline V gene, CDR1 is SGHRS and CDR2 is YFSETQ. The CDR3 region has the DNA TGCGCCAGCAGCCCAGGACAGGGGGCGTACAACACTGAAGCTTTCTTT. Its protein is CASSPGQGAYNTEAFF.

The chain couples TRBV6-1 to TRBJ2-2; D is uncertain. From germline, CDR1 is MNHNS and CDR2 SASEGT. The V end was cut by 3 bases, the J end by 6 bases, with 11 bases between. The CDR3 is made up of 14 amino acids. This CDR3 reads CASSEIPASGELFF. The CDR3 nucleotides are TGTGCCAGCAGTGAGATCCCCGCGTCCGGGGAGCTGTTTTTT.

The rearrangement links TRBV5-5 to TRBJ2-7; 8 nucleotides align to TRBD2. V shed 4 bases, J shed 2 bases, and the junction held 14 bases outside the gene matches. Germline V gene lookup returns CDR1 SGHKS and CDR2 YYEKEE (reference sequence). This CDR3 comprises 17 residues. The CDR3 here is CASSRKGERETTYEQYV. CDR3 DNA: TGTGCCAGCAGCCGCAAGGGGGAGCGGGAGACGACCTACGAGCAGTACGTC.

This rearrangement joins TRBV7-2 to TRBJ2-5; D may be TRBD2 (5 bases). The CDR3 runs 14 residues. Germline-derived CDR1 and CDR2 are SGHTA and FQGNSA. V was clipped by 3 bases and J by 5 bases, with 13 bases between them. The CDR3 here is CASSLFYRGETQYF. The CDR3 region has the DNA TGTGCCAGCAGCTTGTTTTATCGGGGTGAGACCCAGTACTTC.

The count of this clone is one. This chain joins TRBV18 and TRBJ2-3, with TRBD2 matching 12 bases. Germline V gene sequence: CDR1 KGHSH, CDR2 LQKENI. This CDR3 is built from 17 residues. The V gene end was trimmed by 5 bases and the J gene end by 3 bases; junction bases not matched to a gene: 9. In DNA form, the CDR3 reads TGTGCCAGCTCATCGATTCCACTAGCGGGAGGTACAGATACGCAGTATTTT. Amino acid sequence: CASSSIPLAGGTDTQYF.

V usage is TRBV29-1 and J usage is TRBJ2-5; 7 bases fit TRBD2. V lost 1 base, J lost 3 bases, and 17 bases stayed unmatched. The CDR3 covers 18 residues. Germline values: CDR1 SQVTM, CDR2 ANQGSEA. CDR3 DNA sequence: TGCAGCGTTGAAGCCCGCCGCACGGGAGGTCTCGAAAAAGAGACCCAGTACTTC. Translated, it gives CSVEARRTGGLEKETQYF.

On this clone: This specimen includes other DNA sequences encoding the same CDR3. The chain uses TRBV4-1 and TRBJ2-2; 13 bases are a match to TRBD2. Trimming removed 1 base from V and 5 bases from J; junction bases left unmatched: 7. CDR1 and CDR2 from the germline V gene are MGHRA and YSYEKL. This CDR3 is built from 18 residues. The CDR3 nucleotides are TGCGCCAGCAGCCAAGGCGGACTAGCGGGGGTAGGAACCGGGGAGCTGTTTTTT. Residues: CASSQGGLAGVGTGELFF.

This sequence joins TRBV7-2 and TRBJ1-2; 7 bases align to TRBD1. Trimming at V came to 1 base and at J to 4 bases, leaving 9 bases not matched to a gene. CDR3 length equals 16 residues. Germline V gene sequence: CDR1 SGHTA, CDR2 FQGNSA. The CDR3 here is CASSLGARGETYGYTF. The CDR3 DNA reads TGTGCCAGCAGCTTAGGCGCCAGGGGGGAAACCTATGGCTACACCTTC.

The rearrangement links TRBV12-5 to TRBJ1-5; D gene ambiguous. The V end was cut by 0 bases, the J end by 6 bases, with 6 bases between. CDR3 length: 13 amino acids. From germline, CDR1 is LGHNT and CDR2 FRNRAP. This CDR3 is CASGLVAGQPQHF. The CDR3 DNA sequence: TGTGCTAGTGGTTTGGTAGCCGGTCAGCCCCAGCATTTT.

This clone was seen only once. The chain uses TRBV7-2 and TRBJ1-5, with D possibly matching TRBD1 (5 bases). Germline V gene lookup returns CDR1 SGHTA and CDR2 FQGNSA. Between the trimmed V and J ends, which lost 1 base and 4 bases, there was a span of 11 bases. The CDR3 runs to 15 residues. CDR3 region: CASSLVARANQPQHF. CDR3 sequence (DNA): TGTGCCAGCAGCTTAGTTGCCAGGGCGAATCAGCCCCAGCATTTT.

The rearrangement uses TRBV12-3 or TRBV12-4 and TRBJ1-1, with D unresolved. The V end lost 2 bases, the J end lost 8 bases, and 6 bases lay between the germline ends. CDR3 size: 11 residues. The CDR3 here is CASSLQAEAFF. CDR3 in DNA: TGTGCCAGCAGTTTACAGGCGGAAGCTTTCTTT.